This T cell receptor beta chain appears in the sequencing data of a study of blood T cell repertoires in COVID-19. Per germline, CDR1 ENHRY and CDR2 SYGVKD. This CDR3 is 14 amino acids long. V shed 10 bases and J shed 4 bases, with 16 bases lying between them. Only in-frame clones appear in the TCRdb table, and some are missing; sequencing was by immunoSEQ multiplex PCR. The sample includes approximately 100,000 clones, around 81% of them seen just once. The source material was peripheral blood. This chain joins TRBV10-3 and TRBJ2-2; D possibly corresponds to TRBD1 (7 bases). The sequence was collected from a man aged 55-75 years with acute or convalescent COVID-19. CDR3 sequence reads: CATLGTAGTGELFF. CDR3 nucleotide sequence: TGTGCCACCCTAGGGACAGCGGGCACCGGGGAGCTGTTTTTT.